Each of the 16 T cell receptor beta chains below was sequenced from the same sample in a study of cytomegalovirus exposure and HLA in healthy donors (dated by TCRdb to 2017 to 2019). Libraries came from the immunoSEQ multiplex PCR assay. For the multiplex PCR, a mixture combining 60 forward primers for TCR Vbeta segments and 13 reverse primers for TCR Jbeta segments was used. The table comes from immuneACCESS by way of TCRdb, which keeps in-frame sequences with V and J called. Part of the clones is missing from these tables; in studies checked, under half for an unresolved V gene and the rest for unknown reasons. This sample is represented by about 180,000 clones; 70% to 85% of them were singletons. The ten largest account for under 1.5% of the sample. Sequencing was done on a sample of PBMCs. The receptors here all came from a girl aged 2 to 9 in good health and CMV-seropositive.

This rearrangement joins TRBV5-6 to TRBJ2-5, with 7 bases fitting TRBD1. The J call may be mistaken, given a closer DNA end match to TRBJ2-7. The CDR3 runs to 15 residues. Germline CDR1 is SGHDT and CDR2 is YYEEEE. CDR3 sequence reads: CASSLNRGFVYEQYF. The CDR3 region has the DNA TGTGCCAGCAGCTTAAACAGGGGCTTTGTTTACGAGCAGTACTTC.

The chain couples TRBV12-5 to TRBJ2-7, with TRBD1 matching 7 bases. J gave up 6 bases and V 5 bases, and 7 bases lay outside the gene matches. The CDR3 sequence is 13 residues long. Germline CDR1 is LGHNT and CDR2 is FRNRAP. The CDR3 DNA reads TGTGCTAGTGGTCCCGGGACAGTTTGCGAGCAGTACTTC. Translation gives CASGPGTVCEQYF.

The gene calls are TRBV30 and TRBJ1-2; 9 bases align to TRBD1. CDR3 length equals 13 residues. CDR1 GTSNPN and CDR2 SVGIG come from the germline V gene (reference sequence). J lost 7 bases, V lost 4 bases, and 7 bases had no gene match. DNA for the CDR3: TGTGCCTGGAATACCGGGACAGGGATTGGCTACACCTTC. Protein product: CAWNTGTGIGYTF. Using reference TRBV30 and TRBJ1-2 for the parts outside the CDR3, the full variable domain is SQTIHQWPATLVQPVGSPLSLECTVEGTSNPNLYWYRQAAGRGLQLLFYSVGIGQISSEVPQNLSASRPQDRQFILSSKKLLLSDSGFYLCAWNTGTGIGYTFGSGTRLTVV.

The J gene is TRBJ1-1, the V gene TRBV5-4; 7 nucleotides agree with TRBD1. Per germline, CDR1 SGHNT and CDR2 YYREEE (reference sequence). Trimming cost V 4 bases and J 7 bases; bases outside gene matches: 7. CDR3 length: 13 amino acids. The CDR3 DNA reads as TGTGCCAGCAGCCCGGACAGGTCTTTTGAAGCTTTCTTT. It codes for CASSPDRSFEAFF.

The genes are TRBV30 and TRBJ1-5; tentative D call: TRBD1 (6 bases). The CDR3 sequence is 12 residues long. Germline assignment: CDR1 GTSNPN and CDR2 SVGIG (reference sequence). V was cut by 5 bases and J by 4 bases, with 9 bases left in between. The CDR3 sequence is CAWDRLNQPQHF. The CDR3 DNA reads TGTGCCTGGGACAGGCTAAATCAGCCCCAGCATTTT.

V is TRBV27 and J is TRBJ2-1; D may be TRBD2 (5 bases). The ends were cut back, 2 bases at V and 0 bases at J, with 17 bases in the middle. The CDR3 totals 18 residues. The germline gives CDR1 MNHEY, CDR2 SMNVEV (reference sequence). The CDR3 sequence is CASSLLRIAMSSYNEQFF. CDR3 DNA sequence: TGTGCCAGCAGTTTACTACGCATAGCGATGAGCTCCTACAATGAGCAGTTCTTC.

As for this clone: At one end, the junction sequence differs from germline, possibly due to a read error. The rearrangement uses TRBV20-1 and TRBJ2-1; possible D gene TRBD2, 6 bases. Germline V gene lookup returns CDR1 DFQATT and CDR2 SNEGSKA (reference sequence). This CDR3 comprises 11 residues. CDR3 nucleotides: TGCAGTGCTAGAGACGGGGGTTTTGGGGTCTTC. Protein: CSARDGGFGVF.

The rearrangement uses TRBV5-1 and TRBJ1-6; possibly TRBD1 for D (5 bases). Germline V gene sequence: CDR1 SGHRS, CDR2 YFSETQ. The CDR3 is made up of 18 amino acids. Deletions cut 4 bases from V and 7 bases from J, with 24 bases between. CDR3 in amino acids: CASSPPGAGVIGNSPLHF. The CDR3 bases are TGCGCCAGCAGCCCCCCTGGGGCAGGAGTTATCGGGAATTCACCCCTCCACTTT. The complete variable domain, with remaining parts taken from reference TRBV5-1 and TRBJ1-6, reads KAGVTQTPRYLIKTRGQQVTLSCSPISGHRSVSWYQQTPGQGLQFLFEYFSETQRNKGNFPGRFSGRQFSNSRSEMNVSTLELGDSALYLCASSPPGAGVIGNSPLHFGNGTRLTVT.

The rearrangement links TRBV11-3 to TRBJ2-2; TRBD1 matches 9 bases. Germline V gene data show CDR1 as SGHNT and CDR2 as YENEEA. Germline trimming cut 0 bases from V and 6 bases from J; bases unmatched to any gene: 5. The CDR3 consists of 16 residues. The CDR3 coding sequence is TGTGCCAGCAGCTTAGATTTCACAGGGGGCCCCGGGGAGCTGTTTTTT. The encoded protein is CASSLDFTGGPGELFF.

V is TRBV5-1 and J is TRBJ2-2, with D perhaps TRBD2 (5 bases). Trimming left V 5 bases short and J 0 bases short, with 14 bases between. The CDR3 length is 16 residues. Germline CDR1 and CDR2: SGHRS and YFSETQ. The CDR3: CASRSPGNPNTGELFF. CDR3 coding DNA: TGCGCCAGCAGATCCCCGGGGAACCCGAACACCGGGGAGCTGTTTTTT.

The chain combines TRBV28 with TRBJ1-1, with D possibly being TRBD1 (6 bases). With 6 bases removed from V and 11 bases from J, the gap between germline ends came to 16 bases. Germline values: CDR1 MDHEN, CDR2 SYDVKM. The CDR3 is made up of 12 amino acids. As DNA, the CDR3 is TGTGCCAGCAGCCCGAGGGGGTTACGGGCTTTCTTT. Translated, it gives CASSPRGLRAFF.

The chain carries TRBV18 and TRBJ2-1, with TRBD1 matching 8 bases. Germline V gene data show CDR1 as KGHSH and CDR2 as LQKENI. CDR3 length equals 15 residues. The junction had 7 bases not matched to a gene; V was cut back by 3 bases and J by 6 bases. In nucleotides, the CDR3 is TGTGCCAGCTCACCGAGAGACAGGGGACGCAATGAGCAGTTCTTC. As protein: CASSPRDRGRNEQFF. Together with reference TRBV18 and TRBJ2-1, the CDR3 gives the full variable domain: NAGVMQNPRHLVRRRGQEARLRCSPMKGHSHVYWYRQLPEEGLKFMVYLQKENIIDESGMPKERFSAEFPKEGPSILRIQQVVRGDSAAYFCASSPRDRGRNEQFFGPGTRLTVL.

The CDR3 bases are TGTGCCAGCTCACTCGATGAACATTCCTCATCCCTCCACTTT. It is translated as CASSLDEHSSSLHF. The chain recombines TRBV18 with TRBJ1-6, with D unresolved. Trimming pared 4 bases from V and 14 bases from J, leaving 18 bases between. The CDR3 is 14 residues long. The germline CDR1 and CDR2 sequences are KGHSH and LQKENI.

The gene calls are TRBV19 and TRBJ2-7; D possibly corresponds to TRBD2 (5 bases). This CDR3 has 13 amino acids. The germline CDR1 and CDR2 sequences are LNHDA and SQIVND (reference sequence). V shed 2 bases and J shed 3 bases, with 8 bases lying between them. CDR3 DNA sequence: TGTGCCAGTAGTATAAGCGGTCTCTACGAGCAGTACTTC. As protein: CASSISGLYEQYF. Filled out from reference TRBV19 and TRBJ2-7, the complete variable domain reads DGGITQSPKYLFRKEGQNVTLSCEQNLNHDAMYWYRQDPGQGLRLIYYSQIVNDFQKGDIAEGYSVSREKKESFPLTVTSAQKNPTAFYLCASSISGLYEQYFGPGTRLTVT.

The chain employs TRBV28 and TRBJ2-7; 11 nucleotides match TRBD2. The CDR3 extends over 14 amino acids. With V trimmed by 5 bases and J by 0 bases, 0 bases remained unmatched. Germline V gene lookup returns CDR1 MDHEN and CDR2 SYDVKM. The CDR3 sequence: CASSGTSGSYEQYF. The CDR3 DNA follows: TGTGCCAGCAGTGGGACTAGCGGCTCCTACGAGCAGTACTTC.

The table lists this clone with a count of one. The chain joins TRBV5-4 to TRBJ1-4, with D tentatively TRBD1 (5 bases). V lost 3 bases, J lost 0 bases, and 12 bases lay in between. CDR1 is SGHNT and CDR2 is YYREEE in the germline V gene (reference sequence). CDR3 length: 16 residues. Written as DNA, the CDR3 is TGTGCCAGCAGCTACTCAGGGAAAGCAACTAATGAAAAACTGTTTTTT. Translating it yields CASSYSGKATNEKLFF.